A single sample is the source of the 9 T cell receptor beta chains below, sequenced in a study of shared clonotypes between healthy human individuals. Clones were read by immunoSEQ multiplex PCR, and TCRdb kept only the in-frame ones, dropping some. The sample has about a million clones, 60% to 85% seen once. Sequencing used memory CD4+ T cells sorted from blood. Documented subset: CD45RA-negative fraction. The receptors were gathered from a young man in good health.

The chain is built from TRBV30 and TRBJ1-2, with D hard to call. The CDR3 runs 14 residues. Germline V gene sequence: CDR1 GTSNPN, CDR2 SVGIG (reference sequence). Between the trimmed V and J ends, which lost 2 bases and 4 bases, there was a span of 14 bases. CDR3 protein: CAWSSGRARYGYTF. The CDR3 region has the DNA TGTGCCTGGAGTTCTGGACGGGCCCGCTATGGCTACACCTTC.

V and J are TRBV30 and TRBJ2-5; perhaps TRBD1 as D (5 bases). Trimming shortened V by 0 bases and J by 5 bases, and 10 bases separated the two germline ends. The germline CDR1 and CDR2 sequences are GTSNPN and SVGIG (reference sequence). The length of the CDR3 is 13 residues. The CDR3 loop reads CAWSVIGVETQYF. The CDR3 bases are TGTGCCTGGAGTGTAATAGGGGTCGAGACCCAGTACTTC.

This clone has more than one count but fewer than ten. The V call is TRBV25-1, the J call TRBJ2-2; D is uncertain. The V end was cut by 3 bases, the J end by 0 bases, with 11 bases between. The length of the CDR3 is 16 residues. Per germline, CDR1 MGHDK and CDR2 SYGVNS. CDR3 coding DNA: TGTGCCAGCAGTGACTCACGGAAAGCGAACACCGGGGAGCTGTTTTTT. This codes for CASSDSRKANTGELFF.

V gene TRBV5-1 combines with J gene TRBJ2-3; D remains ambiguous. The germline V gene encodes CDR1 SGHRS and CDR2 YFSETQ. The V gene lost 4 bases and the J gene lost 0 bases, with 12 bases spanning the gap. The length of the CDR3 is 15 residues. The CDR3 nucleotides are TGCGCCAGCAGCGTGGGTGGCGTTAGCACAGATACGCAGTATTTT. This translates into CASSVGGVSTDTQYF.

The chain uses TRBV29-1 and TRBJ2-1, with D perhaps given as TRBD1 or TRBD2 (6 bases each). The germline V gene has CDR1 SQVTM and CDR2 ANQGSEA. The CDR3 has 14 amino acids. Trimming stripped 3 bases from V and 4 bases from J, with 13 bases between. In DNA, the CDR3 is TGCAGCGTTGAGGGGGGCAACCGATACAATGAGCAGTTCTTC. Translated: CSVEGGNRYNEQFF.

This clone was seen repeatedly, ten times or more. The chain joins TRBV1 to TRBJ2-3; TRBD2 was called by the table and not checked on the DNA. TRBV1 constitutes a pseudogene. The CDR3 extends over 17 amino acids. CDR3 in DNA: TGCACCAGCAGCCAAGAAGGCAGCGGATCCTCGGCAGATACGCAGTATTTT. This sequence encodes CTSSQEGSGSSADTQYF.

This clone was counted a few times. The V and J genes are TRBV28 and TRBJ1-2; a possible D gene is TRBD1 (6 bases). Germline lookup yields CDR1 MDHEN and CDR2 SYDVKM. The CDR3 is 12 amino acids. The V gene lost 11 bases and the J gene lost 2 bases, with 12 bases spanning the gap. The CDR3 sequence: CAGGGVNYGYTF. CDR3 DNA: TGTGCCGGCGGGGGCGTCAACTATGGCTACACCTTC.

The chain has TRBV9 and TRBJ1-5; possibly TRBD1 for D (5 bases). CDR1 and CDR2 from the germline V gene are SGDLS and YYNGEE. This CDR3 region has 15 residues. V was clipped by 0 bases and J by 3 bases, with 10 bases between them. The CDR3 DNA reads TGTGCCAGCAGCGTAGATGGGGCGTACAATCAGCCCCAGCATTTT. Translation gives CASSVDGAYNQPQHF.

Remarks on this clone: The junction departs from germline at one end; a sequencing error may be responsible. In the same sample, other DNA sequences code for this CDR3. V and J are TRBV2 and TRBJ1-5; no reliable D call. The CDR3 is made up of 15 amino acids. Germline V gives CDR1 SNHLY, CDR2 FYNNEI. The CDR3 reads CASSSGLEYNQPQHF. The CDR3 nucleotides read TGCGCCAGCAGTTCAGGTCTAGAGTACAATCAGCCCCAGCATTTT.